This T cell receptor beta chain was sequenced in a study of breast tumors, draining lymph nodes, adjacent tissues. A remark on this clonotype: What it binds is not known.

Overall study findings and caveats: Tumor TCR diversity was below lymph nodes but above nontumor tissue.

The CDR3 spans 15 residues. V was cut by 6 bases and J by 0 bases, with 12 bases left in between. Germline V gene sequence: CDR1 DFQATT, CDR2 SNEGSKA (reference sequence). TCRdb analysed the multiplex PCR reads with MiXCR anew, one entry per CDR3 protein. The sample consists of under 75,000 distinct CDR3 sequences, 45% to 65% of them appearing once. Sequenced input: breast tumor tissue. This clonotype was sampled from a female donor with breast cancer. Some clones in this sample may be carry-over from other donors' samples. The chain combines TRBV20-1 with TRBJ1-6; unclear D gene. CDR3 sequence reads: CSAPDLSSYNSPLHF. CDR3 DNA: TGCAGTGCCCCTGACTTGAGCTCCTATAATTCACCCCTCCACTTT.